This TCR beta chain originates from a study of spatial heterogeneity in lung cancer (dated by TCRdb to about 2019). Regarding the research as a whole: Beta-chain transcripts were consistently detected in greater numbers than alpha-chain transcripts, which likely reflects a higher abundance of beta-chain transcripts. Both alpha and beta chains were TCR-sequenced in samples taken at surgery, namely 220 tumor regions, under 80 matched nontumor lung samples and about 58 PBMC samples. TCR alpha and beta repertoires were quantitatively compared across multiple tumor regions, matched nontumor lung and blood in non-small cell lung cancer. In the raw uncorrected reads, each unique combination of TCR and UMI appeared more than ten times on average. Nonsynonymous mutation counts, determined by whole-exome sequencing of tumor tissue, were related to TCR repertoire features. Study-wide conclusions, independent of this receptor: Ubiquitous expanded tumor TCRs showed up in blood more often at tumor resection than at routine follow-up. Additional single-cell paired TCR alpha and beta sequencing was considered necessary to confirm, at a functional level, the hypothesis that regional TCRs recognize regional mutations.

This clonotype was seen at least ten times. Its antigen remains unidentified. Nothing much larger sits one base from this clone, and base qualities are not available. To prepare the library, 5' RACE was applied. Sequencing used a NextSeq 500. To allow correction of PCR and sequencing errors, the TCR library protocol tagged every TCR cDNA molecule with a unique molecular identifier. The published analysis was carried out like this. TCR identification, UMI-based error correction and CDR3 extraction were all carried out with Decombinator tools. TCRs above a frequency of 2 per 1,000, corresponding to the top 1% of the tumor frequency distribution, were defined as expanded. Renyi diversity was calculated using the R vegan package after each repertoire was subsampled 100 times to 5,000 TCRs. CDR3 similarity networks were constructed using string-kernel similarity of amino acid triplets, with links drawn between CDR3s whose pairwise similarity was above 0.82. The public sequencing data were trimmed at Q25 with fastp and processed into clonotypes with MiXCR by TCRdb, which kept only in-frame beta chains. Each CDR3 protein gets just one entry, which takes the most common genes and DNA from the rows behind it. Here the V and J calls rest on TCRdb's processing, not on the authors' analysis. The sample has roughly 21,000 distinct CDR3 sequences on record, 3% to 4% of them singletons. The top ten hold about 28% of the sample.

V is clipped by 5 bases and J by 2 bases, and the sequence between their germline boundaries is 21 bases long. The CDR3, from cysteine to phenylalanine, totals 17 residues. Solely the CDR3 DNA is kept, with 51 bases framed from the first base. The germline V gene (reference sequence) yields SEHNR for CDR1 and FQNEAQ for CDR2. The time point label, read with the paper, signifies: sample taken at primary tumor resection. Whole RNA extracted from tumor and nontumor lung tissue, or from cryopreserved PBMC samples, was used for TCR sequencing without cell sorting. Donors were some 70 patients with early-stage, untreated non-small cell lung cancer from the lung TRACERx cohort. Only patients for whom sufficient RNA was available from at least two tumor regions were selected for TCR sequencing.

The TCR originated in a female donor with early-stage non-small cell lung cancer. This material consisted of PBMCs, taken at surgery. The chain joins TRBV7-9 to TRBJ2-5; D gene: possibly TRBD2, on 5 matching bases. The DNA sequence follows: TGTGCCAGCAGCGCCCCAGGCTTGGGAGAGAAGCAAGAGACCCAGTACTTC. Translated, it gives CASSAPGLGEKQETQYF.